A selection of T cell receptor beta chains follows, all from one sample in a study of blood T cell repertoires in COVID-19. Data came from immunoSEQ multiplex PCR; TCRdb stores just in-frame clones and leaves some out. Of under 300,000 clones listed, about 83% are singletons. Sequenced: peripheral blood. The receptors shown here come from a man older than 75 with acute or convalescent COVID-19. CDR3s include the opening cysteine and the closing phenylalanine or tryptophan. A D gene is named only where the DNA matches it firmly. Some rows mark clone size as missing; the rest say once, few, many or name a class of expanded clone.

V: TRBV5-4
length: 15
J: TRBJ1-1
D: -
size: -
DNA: TGTGCCAGCAGCCTACTAACAGGTACCTCCACTGAAGCTTTCTTT
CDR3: CASSLLTGTSTEAFF

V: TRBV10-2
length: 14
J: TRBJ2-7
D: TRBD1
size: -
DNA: TGCGCCAGCAGTGTTGGGACAGGGATAGACGAGCAGTACTTC
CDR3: CASSVGTGIDEQYF

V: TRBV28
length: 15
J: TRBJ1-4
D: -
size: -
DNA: TGTGCCAGCAGTTGGTTGGGCCCGGCTAATGAAAAACTGTTTTTT
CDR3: CASSWLGPANEKLFF

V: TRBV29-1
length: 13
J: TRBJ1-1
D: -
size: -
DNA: TGCAGCGTTGGACAGGCGATGAACACTGAAGCTTTCTTT
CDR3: CSVGQAMNTEAFF

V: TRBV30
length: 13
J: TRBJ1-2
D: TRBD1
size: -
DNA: TGTGCCTGGAGAGGACAGGGAGACTATGGCTACACCTTC
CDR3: CAWRGQGDYGYTF

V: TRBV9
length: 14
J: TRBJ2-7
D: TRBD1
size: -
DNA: TGTGCCAGCAGCCGCCAGGGGGCCCCCTACGAGCAGTACTTC
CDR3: CASSRQGAPYEQYF

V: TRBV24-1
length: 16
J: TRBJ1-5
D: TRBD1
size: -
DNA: TGTGCCACCAGTGATTTGCCAGGGGGGTGCAATCAGCCCCAGCATTTT
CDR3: CATSDLPGGCNQPQHF

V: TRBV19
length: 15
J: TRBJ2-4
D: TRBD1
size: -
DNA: TGTGCCAGTAGTCCCCTCGGCAGGGGGATCAGCATTCAGTACTTC
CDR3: CASSPLGRGISIQYF

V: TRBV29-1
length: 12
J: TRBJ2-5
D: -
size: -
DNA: TGCAGCGTTGCCCCAGGGGAAGAGACCCAGTACTTC
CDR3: CSVAPGEETQYF

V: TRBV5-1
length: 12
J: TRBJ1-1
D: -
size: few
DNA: TGCGCCAGCGCTACAGGGAACACTGAAGCTTTCTTT
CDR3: CASATGNTEAFF

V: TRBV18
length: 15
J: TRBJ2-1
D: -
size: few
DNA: TGTGCCAGCTCATCTACAGGGCTCTCCTACAATGAGCAGTTCTTC
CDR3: CASSSTGLSYNEQFF

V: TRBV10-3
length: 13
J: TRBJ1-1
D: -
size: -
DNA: TGTGCCATTGGAGGATGGGGTAACACTGAAGCTTTCTTT
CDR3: CAIGGWGNTEAFF

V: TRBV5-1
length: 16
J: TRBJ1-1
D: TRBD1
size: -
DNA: TGCGCCAGCAGCTCGGGACAGGGGGCGCAGGACACTGAAGCTTTCTTT
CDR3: CASSSGQGAQDTEAFF

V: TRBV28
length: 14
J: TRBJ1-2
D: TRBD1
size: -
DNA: TGTGCCAGCAGTTCCTCCGGGACAGGGGGTGGCTACACCTTC
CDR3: CASSSSGTGGGYTF

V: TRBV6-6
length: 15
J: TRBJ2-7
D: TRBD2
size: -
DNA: TGTGCCAGCAGGGTCCTTGGACTAGCGGGAGACGAGCAGTACTTC
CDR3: CASRVLGLAGDEQYF

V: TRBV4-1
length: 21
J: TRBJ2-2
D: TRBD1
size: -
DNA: TGCGCCAGCAGCCGGGCCGAACCCACAGCAGGAGGACGCAGGGGGTCTGGGGAGCTGTTTTTT
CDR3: CASSRAEPTAGGRRGSGELFF

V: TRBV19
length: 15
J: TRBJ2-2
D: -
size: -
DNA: TGTGCCAGTAGTATAGGTGCGGTTGGCACCGGGGAGCTGTTTTTT
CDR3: CASSIGAVGTGELFF

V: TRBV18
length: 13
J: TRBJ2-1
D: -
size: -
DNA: TGTGCCAGCTCTCGCGGGGTGGGTGGTGAGCAGTTCTTC
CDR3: CASSRGVGGEQFF

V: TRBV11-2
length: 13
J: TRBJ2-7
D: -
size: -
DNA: TGTGCCAGCAGCTTAGACAGGGTTTACGAGCAGTACTTC
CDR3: CASSLDRVYEQYF

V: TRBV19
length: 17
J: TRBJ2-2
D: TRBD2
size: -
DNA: TGTGCCAGTAGCAAAACTAGCGGGGGGGTTAACACCGGGGAGCTGTTTTTT
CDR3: CASSKTSGGVNTGELFF

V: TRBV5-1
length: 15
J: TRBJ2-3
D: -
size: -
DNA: TGCGCCAGCAGCTTACTACCCGCAGGGACAGATACGCAGTATTTT
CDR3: CASSLLPAGTDTQYF

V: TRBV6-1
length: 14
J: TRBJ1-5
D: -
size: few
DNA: TGTGCCAGCAGTGAACAGGGGAGCAATCAGCCCCAGCATTTT
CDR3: CASSEQGSNQPQHF

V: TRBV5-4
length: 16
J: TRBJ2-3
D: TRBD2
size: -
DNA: TGTGCCAGCAGCGCCTTGACTAGCGGGAGTGGGTATACGCAGTATTTT
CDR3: CASSALTSGSGYTQYF

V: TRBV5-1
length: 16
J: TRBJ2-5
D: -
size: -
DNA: TGCGCCAGCAGCTTGGCCGTCTCAGGTGGGCAAGAGACCCAGTACTTC
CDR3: CASSLAVSGGQETQYF

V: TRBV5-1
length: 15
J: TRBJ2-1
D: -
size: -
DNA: TGCGCCAGCAGCGTTGCCGGAGATGTCTACAATGAGCAGTTCTTC
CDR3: CASSVAGDVYNEQFF